This T cell receptor beta chain derives from a study of T-cell memory formation after mild COVID-19. Study-level results: CD4+ clones that contracted lay mainly in CM and EM; CD8+ ones lay in EMRA.

TCRdb re-derived calls from the 5' RACE reads in MiXCR, one entry per CDR3 protein. The data contain 100,000 to 150,000 distinct CDR3 sequences, over 15% of them singletons. This clonotype was counted only a few times. Its antigen is unknown. Germline CDR1 is LGHNA and CDR2 is YSLEER. V was clipped by 5 bases and J by 11 bases; unmatched bases: 10. This CDR3 is built from 14 residues. The sample consisted of PBMCs or a T cell subset sorted from them (not recorded which). This TCR was sampled from a young man who had mild COVID-19 (a few samples of this study predate the infection). Cell type and time point are not known. This chain uses TRBV4-3 with TRBJ1-4, with 8 bases matching TRBD1. This chain's CDR3 is CASSKGQGNDKLFF. The DNA for the CDR3 is TGCGCCAGCAGCAAAGGACAGGGTAACGATAAACTGTTTTTT.